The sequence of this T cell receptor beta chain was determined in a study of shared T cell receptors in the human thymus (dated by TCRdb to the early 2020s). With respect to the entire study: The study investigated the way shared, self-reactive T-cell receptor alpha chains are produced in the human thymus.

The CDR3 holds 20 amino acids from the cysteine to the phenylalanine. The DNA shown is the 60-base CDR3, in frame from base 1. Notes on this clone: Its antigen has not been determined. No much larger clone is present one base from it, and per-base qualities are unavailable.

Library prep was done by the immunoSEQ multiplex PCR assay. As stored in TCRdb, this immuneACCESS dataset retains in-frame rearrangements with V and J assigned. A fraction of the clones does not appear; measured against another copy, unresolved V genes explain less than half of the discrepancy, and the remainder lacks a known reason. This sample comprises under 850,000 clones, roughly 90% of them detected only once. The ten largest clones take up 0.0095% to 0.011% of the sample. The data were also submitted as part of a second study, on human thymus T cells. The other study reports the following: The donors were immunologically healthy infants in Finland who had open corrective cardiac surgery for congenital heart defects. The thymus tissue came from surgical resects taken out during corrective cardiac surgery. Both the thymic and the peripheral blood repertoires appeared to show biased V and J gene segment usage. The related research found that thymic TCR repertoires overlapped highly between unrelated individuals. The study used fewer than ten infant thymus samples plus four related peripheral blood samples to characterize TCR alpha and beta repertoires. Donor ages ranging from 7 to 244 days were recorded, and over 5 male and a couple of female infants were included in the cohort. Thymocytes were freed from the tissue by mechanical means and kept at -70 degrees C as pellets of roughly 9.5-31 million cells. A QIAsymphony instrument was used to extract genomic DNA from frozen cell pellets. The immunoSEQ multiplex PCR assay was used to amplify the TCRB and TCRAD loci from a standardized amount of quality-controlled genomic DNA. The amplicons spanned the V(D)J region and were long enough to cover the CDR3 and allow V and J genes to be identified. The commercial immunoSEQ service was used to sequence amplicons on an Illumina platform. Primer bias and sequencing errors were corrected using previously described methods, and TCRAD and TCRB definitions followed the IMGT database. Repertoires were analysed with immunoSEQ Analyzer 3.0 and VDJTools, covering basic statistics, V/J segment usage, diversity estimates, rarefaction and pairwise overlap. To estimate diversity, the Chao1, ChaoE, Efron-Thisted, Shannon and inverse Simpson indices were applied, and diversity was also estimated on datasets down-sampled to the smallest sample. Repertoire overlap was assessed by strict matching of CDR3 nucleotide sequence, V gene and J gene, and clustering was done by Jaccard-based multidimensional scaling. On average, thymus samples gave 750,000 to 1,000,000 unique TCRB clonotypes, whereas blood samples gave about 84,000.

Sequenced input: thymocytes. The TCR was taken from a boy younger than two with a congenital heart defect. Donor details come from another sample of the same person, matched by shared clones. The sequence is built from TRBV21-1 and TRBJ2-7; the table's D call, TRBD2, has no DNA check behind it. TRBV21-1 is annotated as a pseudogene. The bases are TGTGCCAGCATCGGGGGCGCTAATATTGCGGGAGAACTCACAGGCTACGAGCAGTACTTC. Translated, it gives CASIGGANIAGELTGYEQYF.